Included here is one TCR beta chain sequence, with context. Its antigen is unidentified. The germline V gene has CDR1 SQVTM and CDR2 ANQGSEA. The CDR3 is 16 residues long. Between the trimmed V and J ends, which lost 4 bases and 0 bases, there was a span of 19 bases. Production of TCR cDNA was by 5'RACE template switching, which also added a universal primer site and UMIs. TCRdb re-derived calls from the 5' RACE reads in MiXCR, one entry per CDR3 protein. The repertoire consists of 450,000 to 550,000 distinct CDR3 sequences, with about a fifth occurring once and the leading ten covering less than 20%. This sample is drawn from a study of T cells after yellow fever vaccination. Study-level background: Where fractions had low cell numbers, libraries were prepared from them with the SMART-Seq v4 Ultra Low Input RNA kit.

Study-wide results and caveats: Most clones from primary vaccination were detected again post-booster (approximately 97% CD4, 88% CD8).

The specimen was PBMCs, collected less than 25 days after the first yellow fever vaccination. The genes are TRBV29-1 and TRBJ2-7; D is perhaps TRBD2 (5 bases). The receptor comes from a man between 18 and 29 years old who received the YFV17D yellow fever vaccine. CDR3 loop: CSVVGVVGVNSYEQYF. The CDR3 nucleotides are TGCAGCGTTGTGGGCGTCGTCGGGGTAAACTCCTACGAGCAGTACTTC.